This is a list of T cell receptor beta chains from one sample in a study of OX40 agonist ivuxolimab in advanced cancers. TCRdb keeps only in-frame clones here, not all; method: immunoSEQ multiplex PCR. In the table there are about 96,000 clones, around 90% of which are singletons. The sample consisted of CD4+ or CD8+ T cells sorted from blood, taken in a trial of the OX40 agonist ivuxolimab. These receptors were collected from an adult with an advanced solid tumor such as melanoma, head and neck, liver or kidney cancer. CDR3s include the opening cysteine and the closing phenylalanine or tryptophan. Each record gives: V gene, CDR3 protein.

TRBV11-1,CASSPTGLNTEAFF
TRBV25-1,CASTLGSYTEAFF
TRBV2,CASSFDTQETQYF
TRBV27,CASSYRQGNTGELFF
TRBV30,CAWQEGYSGNTIYF
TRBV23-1,CASSQSGTGGAYEQYF
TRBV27,CASSPKQGAPSYEQYF
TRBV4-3,CASSQDRFTMQYF
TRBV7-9,CASSLRGGLTDTQYF
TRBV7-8,CAGSTELTDTQYF
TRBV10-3,CAISESREGSYGYTF
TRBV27,CASSNPGTGLNTEAFF
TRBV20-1,CSARGMHEQYF
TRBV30,CAGGVFGELFF
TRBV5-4,CASSLRQGRGYTF